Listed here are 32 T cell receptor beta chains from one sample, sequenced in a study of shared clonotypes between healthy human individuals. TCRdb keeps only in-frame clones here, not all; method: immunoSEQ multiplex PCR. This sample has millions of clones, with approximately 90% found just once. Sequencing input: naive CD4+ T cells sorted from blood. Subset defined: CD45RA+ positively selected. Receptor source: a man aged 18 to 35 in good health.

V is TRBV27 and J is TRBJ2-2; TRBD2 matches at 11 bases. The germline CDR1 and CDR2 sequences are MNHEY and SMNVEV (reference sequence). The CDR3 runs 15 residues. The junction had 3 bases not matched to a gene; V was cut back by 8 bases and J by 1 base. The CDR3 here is CASHLAGGNTGELFF. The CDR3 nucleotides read TGTGCCAGCCATCTAGCGGGAGGGAACACCGGGGAGCTGTTTTTT.

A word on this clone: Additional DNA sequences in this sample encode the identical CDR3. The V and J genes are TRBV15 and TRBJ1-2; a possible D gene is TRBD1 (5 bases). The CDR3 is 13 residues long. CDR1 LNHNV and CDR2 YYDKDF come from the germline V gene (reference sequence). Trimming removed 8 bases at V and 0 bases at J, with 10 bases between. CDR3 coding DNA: TGTGCCACCCGGGGGGGACCTAACTATGGCTACACCTTC. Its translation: CATRGGPNYGYTF.

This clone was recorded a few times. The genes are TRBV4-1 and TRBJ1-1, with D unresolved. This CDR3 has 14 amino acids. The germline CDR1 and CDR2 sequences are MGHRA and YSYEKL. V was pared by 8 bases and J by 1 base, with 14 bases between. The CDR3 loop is CASQSRTRNTEAFF. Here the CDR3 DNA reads TGCGCCAGCCAATCCCGGACTCGGAACACTGAAGCTTTCTTT.

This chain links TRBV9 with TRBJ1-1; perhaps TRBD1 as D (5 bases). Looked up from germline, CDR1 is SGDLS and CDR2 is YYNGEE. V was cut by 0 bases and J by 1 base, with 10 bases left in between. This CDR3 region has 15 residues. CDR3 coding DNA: TGTGCCAGCAGCGTAGAGGGCAGGGCGAACACTGAAGCTTTCTTT. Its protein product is CASSVEGRANTEAFF.

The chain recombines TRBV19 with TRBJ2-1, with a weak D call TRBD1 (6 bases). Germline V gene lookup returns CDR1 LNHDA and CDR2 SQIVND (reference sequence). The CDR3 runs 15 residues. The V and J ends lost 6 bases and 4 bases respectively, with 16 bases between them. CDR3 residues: CASRPDSRFYNEQFF. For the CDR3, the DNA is TGTGCCAGTAGGCCGGACAGCAGATTTTACAATGAGCAGTTCTTC.

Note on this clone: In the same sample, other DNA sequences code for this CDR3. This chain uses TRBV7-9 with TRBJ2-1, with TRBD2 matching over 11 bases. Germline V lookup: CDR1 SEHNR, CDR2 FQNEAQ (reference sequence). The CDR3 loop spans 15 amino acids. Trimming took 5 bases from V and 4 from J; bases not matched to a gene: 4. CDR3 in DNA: TGTGCCAGCAGCCCCGGGACTAGCGGTTACAATGAGCAGTTCTTC. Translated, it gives CASSPGTSGYNEQFF.

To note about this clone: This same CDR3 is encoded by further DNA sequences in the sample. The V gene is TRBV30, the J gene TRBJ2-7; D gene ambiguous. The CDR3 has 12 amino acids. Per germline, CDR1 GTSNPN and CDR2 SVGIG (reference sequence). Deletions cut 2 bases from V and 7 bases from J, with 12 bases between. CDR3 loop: CAWSKGVGEQYF. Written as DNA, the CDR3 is TGTGCCTGGAGTAAAGGTGTGGGAGAGCAGTACTTC.

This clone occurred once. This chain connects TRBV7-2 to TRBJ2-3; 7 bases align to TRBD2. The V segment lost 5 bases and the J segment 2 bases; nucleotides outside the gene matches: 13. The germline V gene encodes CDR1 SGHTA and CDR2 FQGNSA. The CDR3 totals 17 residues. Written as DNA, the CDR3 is TGTGCCAGCAGCCCCGACGTGGCTAGCGGACTCACAGATACGCAGTATTTT. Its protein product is CASSPDVASGLTDTQYF.

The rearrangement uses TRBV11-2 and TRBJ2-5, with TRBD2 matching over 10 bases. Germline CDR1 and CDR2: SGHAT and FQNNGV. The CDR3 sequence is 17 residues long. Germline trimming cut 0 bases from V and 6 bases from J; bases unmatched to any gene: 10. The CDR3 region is CASSLDRNLAGEKTQYF. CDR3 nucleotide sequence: TGTGCCAGCAGCTTAGATCGGAACCTAGCGGGGGAGAAGACCCAGTACTTC.

CDR3: CASSSDILSPLHF. The CDR3 nucleotides read TGTGCCAGCAGTTCCGACATTCTATCACCCCTCCACTTT. This chain links TRBV28 with TRBJ1-6, with D hard to call. Per the germline V gene, CDR1 is MDHEN and CDR2 is SYDVKM. V was pared by 4 bases and J by 10 bases, with 11 bases between. The CDR3 has 13 amino acids.

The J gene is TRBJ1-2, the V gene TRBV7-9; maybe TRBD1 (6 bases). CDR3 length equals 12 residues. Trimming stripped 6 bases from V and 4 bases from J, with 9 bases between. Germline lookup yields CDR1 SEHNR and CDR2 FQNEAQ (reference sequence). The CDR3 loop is CASRRDTYGYTF. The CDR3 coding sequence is TGTGCCAGCAGGAGGGACACCTATGGCTACACCTTC.

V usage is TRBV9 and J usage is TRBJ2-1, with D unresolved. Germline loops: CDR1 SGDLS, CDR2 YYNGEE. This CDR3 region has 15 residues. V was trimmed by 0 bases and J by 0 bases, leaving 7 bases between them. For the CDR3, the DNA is TGTGCCAGCAGCGTAGAGGCTAGCTCCTACAATGAGCAGTTCTTC. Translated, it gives CASSVEASSYNEQFF.

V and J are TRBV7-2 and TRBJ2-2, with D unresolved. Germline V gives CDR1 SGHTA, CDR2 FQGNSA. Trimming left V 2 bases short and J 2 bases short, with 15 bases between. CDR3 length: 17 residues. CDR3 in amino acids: CASSLSGKASNTGELFF. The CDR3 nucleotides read TGTGCCAGCAGCTTAAGTGGTAAAGCTTCAAACACCGGGGAGCTGTTTTTT.

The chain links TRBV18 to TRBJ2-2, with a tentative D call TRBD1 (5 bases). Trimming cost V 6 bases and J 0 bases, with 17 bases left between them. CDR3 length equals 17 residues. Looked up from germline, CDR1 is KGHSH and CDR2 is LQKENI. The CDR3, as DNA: TGTGCCAGCTCTTGGGGCAGCTCAATCTCGAACACCGGGGAGCTGTTTTTT. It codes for CASSWGSSISNTGELFF. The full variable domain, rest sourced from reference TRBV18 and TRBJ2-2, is NAGVMQNPRHLVRRRGQEARLRCSPMKGHSHVYWYRQLPEEGLKFMVYLQKENIIDESGMPKERFSAEFPKEGPSILRIQQVVRGDSAAYFCASSWGSSISNTGELFFGEGSRLTVL.

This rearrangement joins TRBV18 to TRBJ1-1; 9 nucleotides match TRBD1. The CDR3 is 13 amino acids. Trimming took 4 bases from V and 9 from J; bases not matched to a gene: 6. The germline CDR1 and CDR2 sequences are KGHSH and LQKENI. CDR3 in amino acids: CASSLPGQGKAFF. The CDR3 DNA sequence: TGTGCCAGCTCACTACCGGGACAGGGAAAAGCTTTCTTT. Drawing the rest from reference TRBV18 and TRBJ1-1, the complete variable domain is NAGVMQNPRHLVRRRGQEARLRCSPMKGHSHVYWYRQLPEEGLKFMVYLQKENIIDESGMPKERFSAEFPKEGPSILRIQQVVRGDSAAYFCASSLPGQGKAFFGQGTRLTVV.

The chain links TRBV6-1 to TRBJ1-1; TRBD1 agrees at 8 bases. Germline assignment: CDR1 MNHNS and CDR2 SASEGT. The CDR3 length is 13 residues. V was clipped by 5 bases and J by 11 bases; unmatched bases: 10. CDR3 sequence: CASSLKDRDAAFF. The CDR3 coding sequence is TGTGCCAGCAGTTTGAAGGACAGGGACGCGGCTTTCTTT.

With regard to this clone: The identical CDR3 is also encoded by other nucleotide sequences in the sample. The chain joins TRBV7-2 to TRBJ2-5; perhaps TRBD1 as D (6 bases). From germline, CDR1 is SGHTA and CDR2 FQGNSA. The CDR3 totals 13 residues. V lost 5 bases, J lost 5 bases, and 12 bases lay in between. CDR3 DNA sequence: TGTGCCAGCAGCACCCAGGGGCGGGAGACCCAGTACTTC. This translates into CASSTQGRETQYF. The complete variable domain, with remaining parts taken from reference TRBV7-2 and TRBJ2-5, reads GAGVSQSPSNKVTEKGKDVELRCDPISGHTALYWYRQSLGQGLEFLIYFQGNSAPDKSGLPSDRFSAERTGGSVSTLTIQRTQQEDSAVYLCASSTQGRETQYFGPGTRLLVL.

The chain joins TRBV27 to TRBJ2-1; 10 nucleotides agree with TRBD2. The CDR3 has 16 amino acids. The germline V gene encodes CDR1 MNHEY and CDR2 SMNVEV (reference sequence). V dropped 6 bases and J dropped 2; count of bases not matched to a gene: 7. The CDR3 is CASRVGLAGAYNEQFF. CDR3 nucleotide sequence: TGTGCCAGCAGGGTCGGGCTAGCGGGGGCCTACAATGAGCAGTTCTTC.

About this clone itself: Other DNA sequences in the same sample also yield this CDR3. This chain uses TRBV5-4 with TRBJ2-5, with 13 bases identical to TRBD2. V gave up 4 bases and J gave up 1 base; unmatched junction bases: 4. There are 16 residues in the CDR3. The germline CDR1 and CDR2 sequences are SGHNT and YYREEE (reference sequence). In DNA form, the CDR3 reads TGTGCCAGCAGCCAGGGACTAGCGGGGCTCCAAGAGACCCAGTACTTC. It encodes CASSQGLAGLQETQYF.

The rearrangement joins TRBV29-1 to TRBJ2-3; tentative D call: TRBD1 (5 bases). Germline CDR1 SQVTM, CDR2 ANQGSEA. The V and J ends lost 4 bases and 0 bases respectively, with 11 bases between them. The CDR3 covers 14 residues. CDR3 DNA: TGCAGCGTTGGACAGACCGTAAGCACAGATACGCAGTATTTT. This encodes CSVGQTVSTDTQYF.

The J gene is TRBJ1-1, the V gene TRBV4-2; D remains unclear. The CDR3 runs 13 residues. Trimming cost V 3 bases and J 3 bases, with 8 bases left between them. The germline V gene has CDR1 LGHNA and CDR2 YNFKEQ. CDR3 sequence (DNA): TGTGCCAGCAGCCAGACTTGGGACACTGAAGCTTTCTTT. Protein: CASSQTWDTEAFF.

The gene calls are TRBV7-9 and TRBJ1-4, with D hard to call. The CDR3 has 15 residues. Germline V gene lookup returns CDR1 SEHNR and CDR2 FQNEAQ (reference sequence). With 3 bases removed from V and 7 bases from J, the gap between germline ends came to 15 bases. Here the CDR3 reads CASSLTLGLGEKLFF. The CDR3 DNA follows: TGTGCCAGCAGCTTGACCCTCGGGTTGGGTGAAAAACTGTTTTTT.

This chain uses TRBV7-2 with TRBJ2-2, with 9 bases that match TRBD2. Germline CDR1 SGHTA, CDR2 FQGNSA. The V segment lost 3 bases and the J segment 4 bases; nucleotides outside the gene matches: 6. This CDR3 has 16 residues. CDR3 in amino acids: CASSFLLAGPTGELFF. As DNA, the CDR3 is TGTGCCAGCAGCTTTCTCCTAGCGGGACCCACCGGGGAGCTGTTTTTT.

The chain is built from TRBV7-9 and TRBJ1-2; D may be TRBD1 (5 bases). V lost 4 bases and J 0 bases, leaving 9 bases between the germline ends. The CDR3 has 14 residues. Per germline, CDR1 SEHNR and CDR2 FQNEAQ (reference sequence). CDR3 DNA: TGTGCCAGCAGCTCCGGACAAGCTAACTATGGCTACACCTTC. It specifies CASSSGQANYGYTF.

CDR3 sequence (DNA): TGTGCCAGCAGCTTAGGACCTTCTAACTATGGCTACACCTTC. It codes for CASSLGPSNYGYTF. The genes are TRBV11-2 and TRBJ1-2; D unresolved. V lost 1 base and J 0 bases, leaving 6 bases between the germline ends. Germline lookup yields CDR1 SGHAT and CDR2 FQNNGV. The length of the CDR3 is 14 residues.

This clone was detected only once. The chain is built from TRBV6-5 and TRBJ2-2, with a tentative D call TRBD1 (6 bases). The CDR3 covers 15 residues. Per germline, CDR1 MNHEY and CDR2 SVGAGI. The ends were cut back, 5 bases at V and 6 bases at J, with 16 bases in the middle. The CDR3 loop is CASSQQGVSSGELFF. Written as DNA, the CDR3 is TGTGCCAGCAGTCAACAGGGAGTGTCGTCCGGGGAGCTGTTTTTT.

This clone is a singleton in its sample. The CDR3 DNA reads as TGTGCCAGCAGTGGACAGGGAGGATTGCGGAAGAACACTGAAGCTTTCTTT. It codes for CASSGQGGLRKNTEAFF. The V call is TRBV5-6, the J call TRBJ1-1; 8 bases are a match to TRBD1. The trim removed 5 bases at V and 1 base at J, leaving 13 bases unmatched. Germline CDR1 reads SGHDT; CDR2 reads YYEEEE. CDR3 length: 17 amino acids.

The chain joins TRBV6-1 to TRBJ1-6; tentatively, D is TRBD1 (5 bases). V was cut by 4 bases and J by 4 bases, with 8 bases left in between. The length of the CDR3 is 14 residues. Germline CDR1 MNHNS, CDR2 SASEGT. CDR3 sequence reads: CASSAGFYNSPLHF. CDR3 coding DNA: TGTGCCAGCAGTGCAGGGTTTTATAATTCACCCCTCCACTTT.

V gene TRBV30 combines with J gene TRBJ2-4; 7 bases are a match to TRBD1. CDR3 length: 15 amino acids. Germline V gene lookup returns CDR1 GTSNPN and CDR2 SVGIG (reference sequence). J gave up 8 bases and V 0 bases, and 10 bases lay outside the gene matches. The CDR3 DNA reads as TGTGCCTGGAGTGTACGACAGGGAAGCTGGGACATTCAGTACTTC. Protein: CAWSVRQGSWDIQYF.

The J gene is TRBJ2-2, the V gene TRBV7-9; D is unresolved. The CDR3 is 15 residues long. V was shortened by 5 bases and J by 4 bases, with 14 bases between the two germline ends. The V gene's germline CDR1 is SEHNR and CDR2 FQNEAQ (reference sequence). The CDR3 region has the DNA TGTGCCAGCAGCCAGATGTCCGTGTTCACCGGGGAGCTGTTTTTT. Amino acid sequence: CASSQMSVFTGELFF.

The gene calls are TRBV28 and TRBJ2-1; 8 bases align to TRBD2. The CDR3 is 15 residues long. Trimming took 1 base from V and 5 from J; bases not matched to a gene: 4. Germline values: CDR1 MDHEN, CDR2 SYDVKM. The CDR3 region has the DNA TGTGCCAGCAGTTTATCAGGACTAGCTAACAATGAGCAGTTCTTC. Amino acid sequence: CASSLSGLANNEQFF.

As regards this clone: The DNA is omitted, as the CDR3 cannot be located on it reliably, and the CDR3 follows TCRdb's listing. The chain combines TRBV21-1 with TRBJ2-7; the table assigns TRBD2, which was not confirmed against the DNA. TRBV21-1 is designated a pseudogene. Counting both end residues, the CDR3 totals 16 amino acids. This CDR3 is CASSKVGAGALYEQYF.